The 17 T cell receptor beta chains below were found in one sample sequenced in a study of monozygotic twins with inflammatory bowel disease. After re-calling the 5' RACE reads, TCRdb lists one entry per CDR3 protein, DNA absent. Its table lists about 350,000 distinct CDR3 sequences. Source material: blood. The origin of the receptors is a human donor with ulcerative colitis or Crohn's disease, or a healthy co-twin of an affected twin (not recorded which).

V is TRBV28 and J is TRBJ1-1; TCRdb's assignment of TRBD1 cannot be checked, as there is no DNA. Germline V gene data show CDR1 as MDHEN and CDR2 as SYDVKM. The CDR3 is 15 residues long. The CDR3 here is CASSLLGDTRTEAFF.

The chain employs TRBV6-1 and TRBJ1-2; TCRdb's assignment of TRBD1 cannot be checked, as there is no DNA. The germline gives CDR1 MNHNS, CDR2 SASEGT. This CDR3 spans 12 amino acids. CDR3 amino acids: CASAGQGAGYTF.

The gene calls are TRBV5-1 and TRBJ1-1; TCRdb selects TRBD1, and the lack of DNA leaves this call unchecked. This CDR3 comprises 16 residues. CDR1 is SGHRS and CDR2 is YFSETQ in the germline V gene. CDR3 in amino acids: CASSLGQDPANTEAFF.

The rearrangement links TRBV29-1 to TRBJ1-3; absent DNA, TCRdb's TRBD1 call cannot be checked. CDR1 is SQVTM and CDR2 is ANQGSEA in the germline V gene. This CDR3 is 18 amino acids long. The CDR3 loop reads CSVGDSDSSGETGNTIYF.

The genes are TRBV15 and TRBJ1-2. The length of the CDR3 is 15 residues. Germline V gene lookup returns CDR1 LNHNV and CDR2 YYDKDF (reference sequence). Here the CDR3 reads CATSSDLVQISGYTF.

This chain links TRBV7-9 with TRBJ2-2; checking the TCRdb D call of TRBD2 is not possible without DNA. The CDR3 covers 17 residues. Germline CDR1 reads SEHNR; CDR2 reads FQNEAQ (reference sequence). The CDR3 is CASSLAVAGVDTGELFF.

The rearrangement links TRBV5-1 to TRBJ2-3; as DNA is missing, the TRBD2 call by TCRdb cannot be tested. CDR3 size: 15 residues. CDR1 SGHRS and CDR2 YFSETQ come from the germline V gene. CDR3 loop: CASSLSPGEADTQYF.

The chain carries TRBV12-3 or TRBV12-4 and TRBJ2-1; no DNA is available, so the TRBD1 call from TCRdb remains unchecked. CDR3 size: 16 residues. The CDR3 loop reads CASRLKGTGGDNEQFF.

This rearrangement joins TRBV5-1 to TRBJ2-7; TCRdb picks TRBD1, but there is no DNA to check that call. The germline gives CDR1 SGHRS, CDR2 YFSETQ. The CDR3 has 14 residues. The CDR3 protein is CASSLAGTTYEQYF.

The chain has TRBV27 and TRBJ2-1; the TRBD1 assignment by TCRdb is unverifiable without DNA. The CDR3 sequence is 14 residues long. The germline V gene encodes CDR1 MNHEY and CDR2 SMNVEV (reference sequence). CDR3 sequence: CASSWDRAYNEQFF.

V usage is TRBV3-1 and J usage is TRBJ2-1; the D call from TCRdb, TRBD2, cannot be confirmed without DNA. This CDR3 spans 20 amino acids. Looked up from germline, CDR1 is LGHDT and CDR2 is YNNKEL (reference sequence). The CDR3: CASSPPGQSGRARSYNEQFF.

The chain links TRBV19 to TRBJ2-2; with no DNA, the TCRdb D assignment of TRBD2 cannot be verified. Germline V gene sequence: CDR1 LNHDA, CDR2 SQIVND (reference sequence). The CDR3 has 17 residues. The CDR3 is CASSVPFSGGRIGELFF.

The V and J genes are TRBV6-2 or TRBV6-3 and TRBJ1-2. The germline V gene encodes CDR1 MNHEY and CDR2 SVGEGT. CDR3 size: 11 residues. This CDR3 is CASSSNDGYTF.

The chain carries TRBV20-1 and TRBJ2-3; TCRdb returns TRBD2, unconfirmable since there is no DNA. This CDR3 spans 14 amino acids. Germline V CDR1 and CDR2: DFQATT, SNEGSKA (reference sequence). CDR3: CSAQEGAGTDTQYF.

This sequence joins TRBV7-9 and TRBJ2-7. The CDR3 contains 13 residues. Per germline, CDR1 SEHNR and CDR2 FQNEAQ (reference sequence). CDR3 sequence: CASRDAFTYEQYF.

CDR3 residues: CAISAGEQGQPQHF. The chain joins TRBV10-3 to TRBJ1-5; without DNA, the TCRdb call of TRBD1 cannot be checked. This CDR3 has 14 residues. Germline assignment: CDR1 ENHRY and CDR2 SYGVKD.

The chain joins TRBV28 to TRBJ2-7; TCRdb's D call of TRBD1 is untestable without DNA. This CDR3 has 13 residues. Germline loops: CDR1 MDHEN, CDR2 SYDVKM. CDR3 loop: CASSFQGMGEQYF.